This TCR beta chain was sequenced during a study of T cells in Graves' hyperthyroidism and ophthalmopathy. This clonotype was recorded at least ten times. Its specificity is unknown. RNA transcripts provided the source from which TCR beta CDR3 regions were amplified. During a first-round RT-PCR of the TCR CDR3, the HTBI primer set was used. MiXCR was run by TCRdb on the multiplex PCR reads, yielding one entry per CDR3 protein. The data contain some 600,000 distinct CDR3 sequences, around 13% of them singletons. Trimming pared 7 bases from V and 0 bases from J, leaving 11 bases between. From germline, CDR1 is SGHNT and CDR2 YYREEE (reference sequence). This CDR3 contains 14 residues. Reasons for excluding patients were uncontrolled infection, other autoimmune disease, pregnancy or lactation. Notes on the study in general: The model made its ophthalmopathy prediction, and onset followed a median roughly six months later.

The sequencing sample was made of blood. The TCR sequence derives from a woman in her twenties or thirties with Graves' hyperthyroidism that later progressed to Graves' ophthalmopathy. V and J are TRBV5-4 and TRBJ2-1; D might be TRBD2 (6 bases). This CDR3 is CASAGTLSYNEQFF. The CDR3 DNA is TGTGCCAGCGCTGGGACTCTCTCCTACAATGAGCAGTTCTTC.